The following is a T cell receptor beta chain sequence with its context. What it binds is not known. V was clipped by 7 bases and J by 5 bases, with 17 bases between them. The CDR3 is made up of 14 amino acids. Germline CDR1 is SEHNR and CDR2 is FQNEAQ (reference sequence). The data were taken from a study of shared clonotypes between healthy human individuals. The study, taken as a whole, reports: In a few donors, about 5% of naive CD4 clonotypes appeared in common.

Genomic DNA (from each subset) was split evenly across several immunoSEQ plates. The protocol was immunoSEQ multiplex PCR, while the TCRdb copy is restricted to in-frame clones and leaves out a portion. The table records 1,400,000 or so clones, less than 99% of them present only once. J is TRBJ2-5 and V is TRBV7-9, with a tentative D call TRBD1 (6 bases). This clonotype was obtained from a man in his thirties or forties in good health. The sequencing sample was made of naive CD4+ T cells sorted from blood. Subset of the sample: CD45RA+ positively selected. This chain's CDR3 is CASTLTGSSETQYF. The DNA for the CDR3 is TGTGCCAGCACTTTAACAGGGTCTTCTGAGACCCAGTACTTC.